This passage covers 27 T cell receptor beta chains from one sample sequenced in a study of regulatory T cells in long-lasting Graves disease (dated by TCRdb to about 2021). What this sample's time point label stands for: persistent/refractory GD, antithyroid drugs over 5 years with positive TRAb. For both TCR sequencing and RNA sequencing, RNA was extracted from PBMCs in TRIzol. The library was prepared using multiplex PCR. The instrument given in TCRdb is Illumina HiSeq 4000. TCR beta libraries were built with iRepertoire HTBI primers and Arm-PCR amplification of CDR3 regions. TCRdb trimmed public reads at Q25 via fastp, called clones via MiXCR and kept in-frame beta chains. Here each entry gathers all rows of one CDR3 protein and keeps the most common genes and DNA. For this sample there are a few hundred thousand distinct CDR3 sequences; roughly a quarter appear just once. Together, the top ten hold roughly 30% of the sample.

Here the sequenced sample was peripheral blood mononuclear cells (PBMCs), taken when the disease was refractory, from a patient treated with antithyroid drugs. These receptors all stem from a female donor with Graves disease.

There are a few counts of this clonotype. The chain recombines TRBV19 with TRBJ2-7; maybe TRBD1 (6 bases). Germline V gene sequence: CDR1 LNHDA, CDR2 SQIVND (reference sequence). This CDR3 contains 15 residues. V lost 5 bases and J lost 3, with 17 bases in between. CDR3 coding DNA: TGTGCCAGTAGTGCGGCCGGGACAAGCAGCTACGAGCAGTACTTC. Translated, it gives CASSAAGTSSYEQYF.

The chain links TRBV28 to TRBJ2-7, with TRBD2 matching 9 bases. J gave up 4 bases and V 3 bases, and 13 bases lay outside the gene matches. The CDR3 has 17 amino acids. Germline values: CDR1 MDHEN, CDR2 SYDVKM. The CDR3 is CASSFRAGGPLRYEQYF. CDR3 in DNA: TGTGCCAGCAGTTTCAGGGCGGGAGGGCCCCTAAGATACGAGCAGTACTTC.

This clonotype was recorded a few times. CDR3 nucleotides: TGTGCCAGCACCTCTCGCGGGAGCTCCTACGAGCAGTACTTC. Translated: CASTSRGSSYEQYF. The chain has TRBV28 and TRBJ2-7; 7 nucleotides match TRBD2. After removal of 7 bases from V and 0 bases from J, the junction contained 6 bases not matched to a gene. Germline CDR1 and CDR2: MDHEN and SYDVKM. The CDR3 contains 14 residues.

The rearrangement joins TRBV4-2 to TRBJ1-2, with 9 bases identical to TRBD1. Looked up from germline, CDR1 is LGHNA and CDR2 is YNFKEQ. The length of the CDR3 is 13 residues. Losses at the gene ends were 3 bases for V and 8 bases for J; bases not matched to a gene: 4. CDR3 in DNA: TGTGCCAGCAGCCAGGACAGGGGACGGGGCTACACCTTC. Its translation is CASSQDRGRGYTF.

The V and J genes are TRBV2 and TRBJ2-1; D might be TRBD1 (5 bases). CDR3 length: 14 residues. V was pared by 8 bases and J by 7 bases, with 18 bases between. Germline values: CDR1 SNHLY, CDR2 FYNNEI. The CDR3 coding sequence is TGTGCCAGCCTACGCTTGGGGCTGAAAAATGAGCAGTTCTTC. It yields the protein CASLRLGLKNEQFF.

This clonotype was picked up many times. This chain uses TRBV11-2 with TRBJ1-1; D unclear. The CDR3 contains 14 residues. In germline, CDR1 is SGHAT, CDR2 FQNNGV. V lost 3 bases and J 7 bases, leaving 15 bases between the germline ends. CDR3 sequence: CASSFFGVIGEAFF. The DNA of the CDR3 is TGTGCCAGCAGCTTTTTCGGGGTCATAGGTGAAGCTTTCTTT.

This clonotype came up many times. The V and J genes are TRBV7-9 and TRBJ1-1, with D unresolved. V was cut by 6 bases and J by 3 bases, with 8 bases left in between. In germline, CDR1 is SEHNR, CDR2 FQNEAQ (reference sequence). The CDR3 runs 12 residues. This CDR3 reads CASSHEYTEAFF. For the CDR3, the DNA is TGTGCCAGCAGTCACGAGTACACTGAAGCTTTCTTT.

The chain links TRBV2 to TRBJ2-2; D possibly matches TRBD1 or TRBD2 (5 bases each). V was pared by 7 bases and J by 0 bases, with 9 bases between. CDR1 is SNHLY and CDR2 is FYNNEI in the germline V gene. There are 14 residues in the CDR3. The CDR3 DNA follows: TGTGCCAGCAATGAGGGGACGAACACCGGGGAGCTGTTTTTT. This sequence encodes CASNEGTNTGELFF.

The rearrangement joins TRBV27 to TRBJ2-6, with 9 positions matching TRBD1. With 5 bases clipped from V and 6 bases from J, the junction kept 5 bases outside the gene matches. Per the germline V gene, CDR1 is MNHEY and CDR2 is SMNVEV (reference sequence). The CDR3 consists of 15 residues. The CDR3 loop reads CASSLDRGKANVLTF. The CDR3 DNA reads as TGTGCCAGCAGTCTGGACAGGGGTAAGGCCAACGTCCTGACTTTC.

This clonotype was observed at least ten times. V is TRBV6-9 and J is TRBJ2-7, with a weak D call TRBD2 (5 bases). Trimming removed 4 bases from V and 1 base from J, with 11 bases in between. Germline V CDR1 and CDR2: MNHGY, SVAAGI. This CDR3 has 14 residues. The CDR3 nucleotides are TGTGCCAGCAGTTCGCCCGGGAAGTCCTACGAGCAGTACTTC. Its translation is CASSSPGKSYEQYF.

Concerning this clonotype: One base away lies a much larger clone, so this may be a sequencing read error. The CDR3: CASSYPGGTTYEQYF. In nucleotides, the CDR3 is TGTGCCAGCAGTTACCCGGGAGGGACTACCTACGAGCAGTACTTC. This chain uses TRBV7-2 with TRBJ2-7; TRBD2 matches at 8 bases. V lost 6 bases and J lost 2; bases outside the gene matches: 9. The CDR3 runs to 15 residues. CDR1 is SGHTA, CDR2 FQGNSA, per germline.

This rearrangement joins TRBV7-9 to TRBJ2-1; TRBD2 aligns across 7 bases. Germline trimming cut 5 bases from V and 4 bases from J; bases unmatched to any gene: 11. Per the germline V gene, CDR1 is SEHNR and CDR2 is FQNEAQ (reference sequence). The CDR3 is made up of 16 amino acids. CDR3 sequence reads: CASSTLTSDLYNEQFF. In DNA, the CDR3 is TGTGCCAGCAGCACCTTAACTAGCGACCTATACAATGAGCAGTTCTTC. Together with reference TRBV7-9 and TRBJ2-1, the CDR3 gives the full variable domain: DTGVSQNPRHKITKRGQNVTFRCDPISEHNRLYWYRQTLGQGPEFLTYFQNEAQLEKSRLLSDRFSAERPKGSFSTLEIQRTEQGDSAMYLCASSTLTSDLYNEQFFGPGTRLTVL.

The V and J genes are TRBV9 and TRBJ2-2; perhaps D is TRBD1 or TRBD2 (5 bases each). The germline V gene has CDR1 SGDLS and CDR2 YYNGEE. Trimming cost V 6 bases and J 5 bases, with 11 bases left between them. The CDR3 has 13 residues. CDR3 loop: CASTSGRTGELFF. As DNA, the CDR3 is TGTGCCAGCACCTCAGGGAGAACCGGGGAGCTGTTTTTT.

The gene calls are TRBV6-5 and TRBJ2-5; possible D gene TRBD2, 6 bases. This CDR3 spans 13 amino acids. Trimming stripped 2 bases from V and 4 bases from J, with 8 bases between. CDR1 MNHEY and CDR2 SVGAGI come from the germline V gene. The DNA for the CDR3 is TGTGCCAGCAGTTACCTGGGGGGAGAGACCCAGTACTTC. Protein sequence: CASSYLGGETQYF.

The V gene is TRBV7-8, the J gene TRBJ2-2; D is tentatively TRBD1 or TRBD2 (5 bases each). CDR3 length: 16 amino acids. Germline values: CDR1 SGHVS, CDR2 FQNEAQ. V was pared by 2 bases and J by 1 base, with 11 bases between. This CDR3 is CASSLFGGLNTGELFF. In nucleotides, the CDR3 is TGTGCCAGCAGCTTATTTGGGGGATTGAACACCGGGGAGCTGTTTTTT. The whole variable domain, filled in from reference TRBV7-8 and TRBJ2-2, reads GAGVSQSPRYKVAKRGQDVALRCDPISGHVSLFWYQQALGQGPEFLTYFQNEAQLDKSGLPSDRFFAERPEGSVSTLKIQRTQQEDSAVYLCASSLFGGLNTGELFFGEGSRLTVL.

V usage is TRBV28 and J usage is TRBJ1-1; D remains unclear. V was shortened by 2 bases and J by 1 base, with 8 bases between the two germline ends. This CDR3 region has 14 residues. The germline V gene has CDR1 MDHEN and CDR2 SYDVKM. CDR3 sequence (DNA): TGTGCCAGCAGTTTACCGACGGAGAACACTGAAGCTTTCTTT. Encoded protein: CASSLPTENTEAFF.

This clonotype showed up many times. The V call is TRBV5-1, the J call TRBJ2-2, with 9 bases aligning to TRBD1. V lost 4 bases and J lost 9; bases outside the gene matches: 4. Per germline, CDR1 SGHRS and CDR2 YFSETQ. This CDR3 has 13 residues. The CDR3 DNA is TGCGCCAGCAGCCGGACAGGGGACCGGGAGCTGTTTTTT. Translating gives CASSRTGDRELFF.

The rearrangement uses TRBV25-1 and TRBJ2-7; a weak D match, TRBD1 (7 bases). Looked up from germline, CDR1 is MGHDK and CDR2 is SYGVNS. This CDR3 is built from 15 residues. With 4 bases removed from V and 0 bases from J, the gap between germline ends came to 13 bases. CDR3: CASSGRGQLSYEQYF. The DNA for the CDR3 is TGTGCCAGCAGTGGGAGGGGACAGCTCTCCTACGAGCAGTACTTC.

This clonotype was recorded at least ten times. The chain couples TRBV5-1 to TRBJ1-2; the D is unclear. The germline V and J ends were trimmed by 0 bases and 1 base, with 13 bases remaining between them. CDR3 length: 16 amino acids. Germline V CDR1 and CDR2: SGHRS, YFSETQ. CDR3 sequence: CASSLESVRLNYGYTF. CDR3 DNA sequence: TGCGCCAGCAGCTTGGAAAGTGTCAGACTTAACTATGGCTACACCTTC.

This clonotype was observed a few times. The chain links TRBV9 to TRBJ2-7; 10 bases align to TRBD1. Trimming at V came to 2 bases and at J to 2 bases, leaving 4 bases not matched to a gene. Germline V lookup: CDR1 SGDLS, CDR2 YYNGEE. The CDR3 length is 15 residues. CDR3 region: CASSVAGTGAYEQYF. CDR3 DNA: TGTGCCAGCAGCGTCGCCGGGACAGGGGCCTACGAGCAGTACTTC.

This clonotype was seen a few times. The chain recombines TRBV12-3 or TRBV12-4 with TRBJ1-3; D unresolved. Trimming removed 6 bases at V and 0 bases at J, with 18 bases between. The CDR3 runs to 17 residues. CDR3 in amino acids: CASSKHSSPLSGNTIYF. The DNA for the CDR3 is TGTGCCAGCAGCAAACACAGTTCACCTCTCTCTGGAAACACCATATATTTT.

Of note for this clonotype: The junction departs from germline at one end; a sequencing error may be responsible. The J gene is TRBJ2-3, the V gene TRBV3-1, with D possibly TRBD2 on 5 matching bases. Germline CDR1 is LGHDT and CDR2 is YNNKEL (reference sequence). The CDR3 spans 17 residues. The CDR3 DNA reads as TGTGCCAGCAGACAAGGTACCGACAAGCGGCGCACAGATACGCAGTATTTT. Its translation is CASRQGTDKRRTDTQYF.

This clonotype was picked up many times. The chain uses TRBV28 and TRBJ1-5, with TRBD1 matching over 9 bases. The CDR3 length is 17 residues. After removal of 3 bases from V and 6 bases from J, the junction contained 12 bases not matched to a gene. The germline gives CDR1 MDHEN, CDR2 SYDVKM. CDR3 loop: CASSLTPRTGAGQPQHF. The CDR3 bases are TGTGCCAGCAGTTTGACCCCTCGGACAGGGGCGGGTCAGCCCCAGCATTTT.

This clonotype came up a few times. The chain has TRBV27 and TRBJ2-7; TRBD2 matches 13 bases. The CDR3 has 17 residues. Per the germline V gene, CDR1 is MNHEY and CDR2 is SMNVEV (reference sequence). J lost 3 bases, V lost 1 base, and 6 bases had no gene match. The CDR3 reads CASSLLGTSGTYYEQYF. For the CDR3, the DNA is TGTGCCAGCAGTTTATTAGGGACTAGCGGGACCTACTACGAGCAGTACTTC.

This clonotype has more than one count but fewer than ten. The CDR3 protein is CASRWGQTEDTQYF. CDR3 sequence (DNA): TGTGCCAGCAGGTGGGGCCAGACAGAAGATACGCAGTATTTT. The chain has TRBV28 and TRBJ2-3; D possibly corresponds to TRBD1 (5 bases). This CDR3 spans 14 amino acids. The germline CDR1 and CDR2 sequences are MDHEN and SYDVKM. Trimming pared 6 bases from V and 5 bases from J, leaving 15 bases between.

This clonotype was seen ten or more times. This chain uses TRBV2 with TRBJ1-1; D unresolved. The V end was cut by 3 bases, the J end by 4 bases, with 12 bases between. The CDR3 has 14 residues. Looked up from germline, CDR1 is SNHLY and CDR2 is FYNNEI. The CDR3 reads CASSDVRISTEAFF. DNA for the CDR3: TGTGCCAGCAGTGATGTCAGGATTTCCACTGAAGCTTTCTTT. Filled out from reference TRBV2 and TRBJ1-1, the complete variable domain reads EPEVTQTPSHQVTQMGQEVILRCVPISNHLYFYWYRQILGQKVEFLVSFYNNEISEKSEIFDDQFSVERPDGSNFTLKIRSTKLEDSAMYFCASSDVRISTEAFFGQGTRLTVV.

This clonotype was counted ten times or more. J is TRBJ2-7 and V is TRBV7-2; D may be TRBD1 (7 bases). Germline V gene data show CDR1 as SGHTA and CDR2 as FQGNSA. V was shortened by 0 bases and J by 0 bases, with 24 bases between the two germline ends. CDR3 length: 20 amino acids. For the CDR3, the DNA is TGTGCCAGCAGCTTAGCGCGACAGGGAGCGCAGCGGGTGAGCTCCTACGAGCAGTACTTC. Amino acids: CASSLARQGAQRVSSYEQYF. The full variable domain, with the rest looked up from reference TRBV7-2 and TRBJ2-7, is GAGVSQSPSNKVTEKGKDVELRCDPISGHTALYWYRQSLGQGLEFLIYFQGNSAPDKSGLPSDRFSAERTGGSVSTLTIQRTQQEDSAVYLCASSLARQGAQRVSSYEQYFGPGTRLTVT.